These T cell receptor beta chains were read from a single sample in a study of sequential checkpoint blockade in melanoma. Generated by immunoSEQ multiplex PCR, the TCRdb table keeps only in-frame clones and is missing some. There are some 20,000 clones in the sample; 75% to 85% occur only once, and about 40% lies in the top ten. Here the sequenced sample was CD8+ T cells sorted from blood (inferred from file names), taken from a patient given nivolumab and ipilimumab in sequence. All receptors come from a human donor with melanoma. Each CDR3 is given with its conserved first and last residue. A D gene is named only where the DNA matches it firmly.

DNA,CDR3,V,J,D
TGTGCCAGCAGCCCCGGACAGACCCGCACAGATACGCAGTATTTT,CASSPGQTRTDTQYF,TRBV7-8,TRBJ2-3,-
TGCGCCAGCAGCTTGGGTGGCGGCTCTGGAAACACCATATATTTT,CASSLGGGSGNTIYF,TRBV5-1,TRBJ1-3,-
TGTGCCAGCAGGTTGACACCGAACACTGAAGCTTTCTTT,CASRLTPNTEAFF,TRBV27,TRBJ1-1,-
TGTGCCAGCAGCTTAGCCAGGGGAAGCAATCAGCCCCAGCATTTT,CASSLARGSNQPQHF,TRBV11-2,TRBJ1-5,-
TGTGCCAGCAGTTTATACGACAGATGGGACTATGGCTACACCTTC,CASSLYDRWDYGYTF,TRBV28,TRBJ1-2,-
TGTGCCAGTGGACTAGCCTACGAGCAGTACTTC,CASGLAYEQYF,TRBV19,TRBJ2-7,TRBD2
TGTGCCAGCAGCTCAGCCCGACCCGACAGGGAAGGCACTGAAGCTTTCTTT,CASSSARPDREGTEAFF,TRBV11-2,TRBJ1-1,TRBD1
TGTGCCAGCAGTTACTCGGAGGACAGGGGGCATATTGAAGCTTTCTTT,CASSYSEDRGHIEAFF,TRBV6-5,TRBJ1-1,TRBD1
TGTGCCAGCGGAGGTGAGAGCTCCTACGAGCAGTACTTC,CASGGESSYEQYF,TRBV6-6,TRBJ2-7,-
TGTGCCAGCAGTGAAGTTGGACTAGCGGGGCCTACCCAGTACTTC,CASSEVGLAGPTQYF,TRBV6-1,TRBJ2-5,TRBD2
TGCGCCAGCCAGGACAGGGCGTTGGGCACTGAAGCTTTCTTT,CASQDRALGTEAFF,TRBV10-2,TRBJ1-1,TRBD1